These T cell receptor beta chains were read from a single sample in a study of control samples from healthy donors and cancer patients. Only in-frame clones appear in the TCRdb table, and some are missing; sequencing was by immunoSEQ multiplex PCR. The sample lists over 80,000 clones, about nine tenths occurring once. Material: blood. These receptors originate from a man under 40 in good health. Each CDR3 is given with its conserved first and last residue. A D gene is named only where the DNA matches it firmly. Size is stated for part of the rows, as once, few or many counts, or as a class when the clone is expanded.

j_call d_call v_call clone_size cdr3_aa cdr3_nt
TRBJ2-5 . TRBV7-9 once CASSLAQSLETQYF TGTGCCAGCAGCTTAGCCCAGAGTTTAGAGACCCAGTACTTC
TRBJ1-4 TRBD1 TRBV12-3/TRBV12-4 . CASRTGGFEKLFF TGTGCCAGCAGGACAGGGGGCTTCGAAAAACTGTTTTTT
TRBJ1-6 . TRBV27 . CASRGTPRQNSPLHF TGTGCCAGCAGGGGAACCCCCCGGCAAAATTCACCCCTCCACTTT
TRBJ1-1 . TRBV5-1 . CASSLAFSNTEAFF TGCGCCAGCAGCTTGGCCTTCTCGAACACTGAAGCTTTCTTT
TRBJ1-2 . TRBV30 once CAWSKKEGYGYTF TGTGCCTGGAGTAAGAAGGAAGGCTATGGCTACACCTTC
TRBJ1-1 . TRBV30 . CAWSYGTLLLNTEAFF TGTGCCTGGAGTTACGGGACCCTTCTCTTGAACACTGAAGCTTTCTTT
TRBJ2-5 . TRBV5-8 . CASSLAILASSGETQYF TGTGCCAGCAGCTTGGCCATTTTGGCTAGTTCGGGGGAGACCCAGTACTTC
TRBJ2-4 . TRBV6-6 . CASSYGLLDKNIQYF TGTGCCAGCAGTTACGGTCTTTTGGACAAAAACATTCAGTACTTC
TRBJ2-4 TRBD2 TRBV28 . CASSIAGGALAKNIQYF TGTGCCAGCAGTATCGCCGGGGGGGCTCTAGCCAAAAACATTCAGTACTTC
TRBJ1-2 TRBD1 TRBV14 once CASSRRSQGAPAYGYTF TGTGCCAGCAGCCGAAGGTCTCAGGGGGCGCCGGCCTATGGCTACACCTTC